The 23 T cell receptor beta chains given below trace back to one sample, sequenced in a study of T cell repertoires in cytomegalovirus infection. A single record per CDR3 protein comes from TCRdb applying MiXCR to the reads. Of roughly 500,000 distinct CDR3 sequences listed, 33% are singletons. Their specific antigens are unknown. This material consisted of cultured PBMCs, taken from culture after CMV antigen stimulation. The receptors shown here come from a human donor in good health (CMV status not recorded). Some clones in this sample may be carry-over from other donors' samples.

The sample holds a few counts of this clonotype. V usage is TRBV7-2 and J usage is TRBJ1-2, with 8 bases that match TRBD1. Germline V gene lookup returns CDR1 SGHTA and CDR2 FQGNSA. CDR3 length equals 17 residues. Trimming cost V 1 base and J 0 bases; bases outside gene matches: 7. The CDR3 nucleotides read TGTGCCAGCAGCTTAGATCCGGACAGGGCGGCTAACTATGGCTACACCTTC. Amino acid sequence: CASSLDPDRAANYGYTF.

CDR3 sequence reads: CASSQERHTGELFF. CDR3 in DNA: TGCGCCAGCAGCCAGGAGAGGCACACCGGGGAGCTGTTTTTT. This chain joins TRBV4-3 and TRBJ2-2; D ambiguous. Germline-derived CDR1 and CDR2 are LGHNA and YSLEER. CDR3 length: 14 residues. The V and J ends lost 3 bases and 3 bases respectively, with 8 bases between them.

The V call is TRBV30, the J call TRBJ2-7; TRBD2 might be the D (5 bases). Trimming pared 2 bases from V and 3 bases from J, leaving 11 bases between. The CDR3 sequence is 13 residues long. Per the germline V gene, CDR1 is GTSNPN and CDR2 is SVGIG (reference sequence). CDR3 sequence reads: CAWSLSGSYEQYV. CDR3 in DNA: TGTGCCTGGAGTTTAAGCGGAAGCTACGAGCAGTACGTC.

This clonotype was seen just once. This rearrangement joins TRBV20-1 to TRBJ2-5; D unclear. The germline V gene encodes CDR1 DFQATT and CDR2 SNEGSKA (reference sequence). The CDR3 is 12 amino acids. The germline V and J ends were trimmed by 3 bases and 0 bases, with 5 bases remaining between them. Here the CDR3 DNA reads TGCAGTGCTAGTCTTTACCAAGAGACCCAGTACTTC. It translates to CSASLYQETQYF.

This clonotype was detected many times. This chain joins TRBV7-2 and TRBJ2-5; D unclear. The CDR3 is 12 amino acids. The V end lost 4 bases, the J end lost 4 bases, and 7 bases lay between the germline ends. Germline CDR1 reads SGHTA; CDR2 reads FQGNSA. CDR3 sequence: CASSYRPETQYF. The DNA for the CDR3 is TGTGCCAGCAGCTATAGGCCAGAGACCCAGTACTTC.

Many counts were recorded for this clonotype. The rearrangement uses TRBV7-8 and TRBJ2-3; 9 bases align to TRBD2. The CDR3 contains 18 residues. V lost 2 bases, J lost 0 bases, and 9 bases stayed unmatched. Germline CDR1 and CDR2: SGHVS and FQNEAQ. CDR3 sequence: CASSLLAGGETSTDTQYF. The CDR3 DNA is TGTGCCAGCAGCTTACTTGCGGGAGGGGAAACTAGCACAGATACGCAGTATTTT.

This clonotype appeared a few times. The rearrangement joins TRBV5-4 to TRBJ2-2, with D unresolved. This CDR3 region has 17 residues. Trimming removed 0 bases from V and 10 bases from J, with 22 bases in between. The germline gives CDR1 SGHNT, CDR2 YYREEE (reference sequence). The CDR3: CASSLAFSPDHSLELFF. In nucleotides, the CDR3 is TGTGCCAGCAGCTTGGCATTTTCTCCGGACCATAGCTTGGAGCTGTTTTTT.

This chain uses TRBV28 with TRBJ2-7, with a tentative D call TRBD1 (5 bases). This CDR3 is 15 amino acids long. CDR1 MDHEN and CDR2 SYDVKM come from the germline V gene. Trimming stripped 5 bases from V and 7 bases from J, with 21 bases between. CDR3 amino acids: CASSPWVRAAREQYF. DNA of the CDR3: TGTGCCAGCAGTCCCTGGGTCAGGGCGGCCAGGGAGCAGTACTTC.

In regard to this clonotype: Sequence at one end of the junction differs from germline and may be a read error. The chain combines TRBV7-2 with TRBJ2-3; no reliable D call. The CDR3 totals 14 residues. Germline CDR1 reads SGHTA; CDR2 reads FQGNSA. In DNA, the CDR3 is TGTGCCAGCAGCCCCCGACACTACACAGAAACGCAGTATTTT. Amino acid sequence: CASSPRHYTETQYF.

This clonotype has more than one count but fewer than ten. The chain carries TRBV7-2 and TRBJ2-1; 12 nucleotides line up with TRBD2. CDR1 is SGHTA, CDR2 FQGNSA, per germline. The CDR3 sequence is 16 residues long. The J segment lost 7 bases and the V segment lost 3 bases, leaving 7 bases of the junction unmatched. The CDR3 coding sequence is TGTGCCAGCAGCTTGGCTAGCGGGAGGGCCTTAAATGAGCAGTTCTTC. It specifies CASSLASGRALNEQFF.

This clonotype showed up just a few times. CDR3 sequence reads: CASSQTAGGSYEQYF. CDR3 coding DNA: TGTGCCAGCAGCCAAACAGCGGGAGGTTCCTACGAGCAGTACTTC. The V and J genes are TRBV7-2 and TRBJ2-7; 9 nucleotides match TRBD2. In germline, CDR1 is SGHTA, CDR2 FQGNSA. CDR3 length: 15 residues. Trimming removed 5 bases from V and 1 base from J; junction bases left unmatched: 6.

This clonotype came up a few times. The chain employs TRBV5-6 and TRBJ1-3; no firm D call. CDR3 length equals 16 residues. The germline V and J ends were trimmed by 0 bases and 3 bases, with 13 bases remaining between them. Germline lookup yields CDR1 SGHDT and CDR2 YYEEEE. The CDR3: CASSLGTFDFGNTIYF. As DNA, the CDR3 is TGTGCCAGCAGCTTGGGGACGTTCGATTTTGGAAACACCATATATTTT.

This clonotype was detected a few times. The chain links TRBV6-6 to TRBJ1-1, with 7 bases fitting TRBD1. CDR3 length: 15 residues. V lost 4 bases to trimming and J lost 3 bases; unmatched junction nucleotides: 8. Germline lookup yields CDR1 MNHNY and CDR2 SVGAGI (reference sequence). CDR3 DNA: TGTGCCAGCAGTTCTCTGGGACAGTTCGACACTGAAGCTTTCTTT. This encodes CASSSLGQFDTEAFF.

V usage is TRBV11-2 and J usage is TRBJ2-1, with D tentatively TRBD2 (5 bases). CDR3 length: 12 amino acids. Trimming took off 4 bases at V and 7 bases at J, with 8 bases between the two ends. Germline-derived CDR1 and CDR2 are SGHAT and FQNNGV. The CDR3 DNA follows: TGTGCCAGCAGCTCGACTAAAAATGAGCAGTTCTTC. This sequence encodes CASSSTKNEQFF.

This clonotype was observed a handful of times. The chain uses TRBV7-2 and TRBJ2-3; no definite D call. Deletions cut 3 bases from V and 2 bases from J, with 9 bases between. Germline V gene lookup returns CDR1 SGHTA and CDR2 FQGNSA. This CDR3 has 14 amino acids. This chain's CDR3 is CASSFRSFTDTQYF. CDR3 coding DNA: TGTGCCAGCAGCTTCAGATCCTTCACAGATACGCAGTATTTT.

This clonotype was detected many times. The rearrangement joins TRBV7-2 to TRBJ2-2, with D possibly being TRBD1 (6 bases). The CDR3 is 15 residues long. V shed 5 bases and J shed 7 bases, with 17 bases lying between them. CDR1 and CDR2 (germline): SGHTA, FQGNSA. CDR3 amino acids: CASSRDNLGGGELFF. CDR3 nucleotide sequence: TGTGCCAGCAGCCGGGACAACCTCGGCGGCGGGGAGCTGTTTTTT. Combining the CDR3 with reference TRBV7-2 and TRBJ2-2 gives the whole variable domain GAGVSQSPSNKVTEKGKDVELRCDPISGHTALYWYRQSLGQGLEFLIYFQGNSAPDKSGLPSDRFSAERTGGSVSTLTIQRTQQEDSAVYLCASSRDNLGGGELFFGEGSRLTVL.

This clonotype was recorded many times. J is TRBJ1-1 and V is TRBV7-3; the D is unclear. V shed 0 bases and J shed 5 bases, with 16 bases lying between them. Germline V gives CDR1 SGHTA, CDR2 FQGTGA. The CDR3 length is 16 residues. The CDR3 DNA is TGTGCCAGCAGCTTAACGGCGTCGGGCAGGTTGACTGAAGCTTTCTTT. Its translation: CASSLTASGRLTEAFF. Full variable domain (remainder filled in from reference TRBV7-3 and TRBJ1-1): GAGVSQTPSNKVTEKGKYVELRCDPISGHTALYWYRQSLGQGPEFLIYFQGTGAADDSGLPNDRFFAVRPEGSVSTLKIQRTERGDSAVYLCASSLTASGRLTEAFFGQGTRLTVV.

The chain uses TRBV28 and TRBJ1-1, with 9 bases lining up with TRBD1. Trimming cost V 5 bases and J 5 bases; bases outside gene matches: 12. Germline V gene lookup returns CDR1 MDHEN and CDR2 SYDVKM. The length of the CDR3 is 16 residues. CDR3 residues: CASSPITGGGWTEAFF. The CDR3 DNA sequence: TGTGCCAGCAGTCCAATTACAGGGGGCGGATGGACTGAAGCTTTCTTT. The complete variable domain, with remaining parts taken from reference TRBV28 and TRBJ1-1, reads DVKVTQSSRYLVKRTGEKVFLECVQDMDHENMFWYRQDPGLGLRLIYFSYDVKMKEKGDIPEGYSVSREKKERFSLILESASTNQTSMYLCASSPITGGGWTEAFFGQGTRLTVV.

The chain couples TRBV7-2 to TRBJ1-6; D is unresolved. Germline V gene sequence: CDR1 SGHTA, CDR2 FQGNSA. This CDR3 is 16 amino acids long. Trimming pared 1 base from V and 6 bases from J, leaving 13 bases between. CDR3 sequence (DNA): TGTGCCAGCAGCTTAGGACAATCGAGATTTAATTCACCCCTCCACTTT. Amino acids: CASSLGQSRFNSPLHF.

A few counts support this clonotype. V gene TRBV7-2 combines with J gene TRBJ2-1; D might be TRBD1 or TRBD2, each matching 5 bases. The CDR3 extends over 15 amino acids. The ends were cut back, 3 bases at V and 7 bases at J, with 16 bases in the middle. Germline values: CDR1 SGHTA, CDR2 FQGNSA. CDR3 coding DNA: TGTGCCAGCAGCTTTCCGGGACCAAAGGGGAATGAGCAGTTCTTC. It encodes CASSFPGPKGNEQFF.

This sequence joins TRBV10-3 and TRBJ1-1; TRBD1 might be the D (6 bases). The CDR3 sequence is 13 residues long. Germline V gene lookup returns CDR1 ENHRY and CDR2 SYGVKD. With 0 bases removed from V and 8 bases from J, the gap between germline ends came to 10 bases. CDR3 sequence: CAISESQDREAFF. The CDR3 nucleotides are TGTGCCATCAGTGAGTCCCAGGACAGAGAAGCTTTCTTT.

This clonotype occurred a few times. This chain links TRBV28 with TRBJ2-1; 10 nucleotides line up with TRBD2. The length of the CDR3 is 16 residues. Per the germline V gene, CDR1 is MDHEN and CDR2 is SYDVKM. The V gene end was trimmed by 3 bases and the J gene end by 5 bases; junction bases not matched to a gene: 7. CDR3 sequence: CASSFAGLADHNEQFF. The CDR3 region has the DNA TGTGCCAGCAGTTTTGCCGGACTAGCGGACCACAATGAGCAGTTCTTC.

The genes are TRBV6-2 or TRBV6-3 and TRBJ1-1; D unresolved. V shed 6 bases and J shed 6 bases, with 20 bases lying between them. The CDR3 consists of 15 residues. Germline assignment: CDR1 MNHEY and CDR2 SVGEGT. The CDR3 loop reads CASSRTPRTTAEAFF. CDR3 DNA sequence: TGTGCCAGCAGCCGGACCCCTAGGACCACCGCTGAAGCTTTCTTT.